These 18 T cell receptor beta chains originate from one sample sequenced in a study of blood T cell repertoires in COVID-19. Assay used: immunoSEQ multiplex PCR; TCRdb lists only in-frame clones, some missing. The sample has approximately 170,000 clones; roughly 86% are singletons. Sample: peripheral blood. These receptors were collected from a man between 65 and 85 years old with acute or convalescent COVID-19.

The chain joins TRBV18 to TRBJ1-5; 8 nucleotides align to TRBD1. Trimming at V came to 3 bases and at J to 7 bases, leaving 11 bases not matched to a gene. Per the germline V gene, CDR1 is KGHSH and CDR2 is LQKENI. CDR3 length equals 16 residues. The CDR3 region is CASSPGTGSAGQPQHF. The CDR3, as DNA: TGTGCCAGCTCACCTGGGACAGGTAGCGCCGGGCAGCCCCAGCATTTT.

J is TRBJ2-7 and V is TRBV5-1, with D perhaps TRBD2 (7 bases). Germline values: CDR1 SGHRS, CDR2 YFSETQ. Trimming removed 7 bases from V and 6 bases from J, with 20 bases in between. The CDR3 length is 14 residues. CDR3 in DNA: TGCGCCAGCGGGAGGGGGGGCCCTCCAAGCGAGCAGTACTTC. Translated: CASGRGGPPSEQYF. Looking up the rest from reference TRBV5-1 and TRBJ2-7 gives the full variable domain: KAGVTQTPRYLIKTRGQQVTLSCSPISGHRSVSWYQQTPGQGLQFLFEYFSETQRNKGNFPGRFSGRQFSNSRSEMNVSTLELGDSALYLCASGRGGPPSEQYFGPGTRLTVT.

In DNA, the CDR3 is TGTGCCATCAGTCCAGTCACAGATACGCAGTATTTT. Protein sequence: CAISPVTDTQYF. The chain employs TRBV10-3 and TRBJ2-3; D call uncertain. This CDR3 comprises 12 residues. From germline, CDR1 is ENHRY and CDR2 SYGVKD. Between the trimmed V and J ends, which lost 5 bases and 2 bases, there was a span of 5 bases.

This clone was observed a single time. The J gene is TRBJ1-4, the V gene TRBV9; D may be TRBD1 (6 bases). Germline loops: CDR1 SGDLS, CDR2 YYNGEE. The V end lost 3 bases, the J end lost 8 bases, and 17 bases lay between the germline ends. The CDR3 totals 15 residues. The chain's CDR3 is CASSATLAGEEKLFF. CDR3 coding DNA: TGTGCCAGCAGCGCCACTCTGGCAGGGGAGGAAAAACTGTTTTTT.

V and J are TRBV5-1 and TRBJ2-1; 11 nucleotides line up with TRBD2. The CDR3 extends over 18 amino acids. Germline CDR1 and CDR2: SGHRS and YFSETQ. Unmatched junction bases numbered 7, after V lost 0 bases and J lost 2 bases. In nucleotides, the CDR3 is TGCGCCAGCAGCTTGGGGAGGACTAGCGGGCCTCCCTACAATGAGCAGTTCTTC. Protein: CASSLGRTSGPPYNEQFF.

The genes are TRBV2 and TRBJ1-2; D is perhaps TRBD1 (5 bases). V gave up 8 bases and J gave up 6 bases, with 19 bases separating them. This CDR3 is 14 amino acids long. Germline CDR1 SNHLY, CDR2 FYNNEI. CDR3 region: CASGRGVRLHGYTF. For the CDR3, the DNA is TGTGCCAGCGGGAGGGGAGTTCGACTTCATGGCTACACCTTC.

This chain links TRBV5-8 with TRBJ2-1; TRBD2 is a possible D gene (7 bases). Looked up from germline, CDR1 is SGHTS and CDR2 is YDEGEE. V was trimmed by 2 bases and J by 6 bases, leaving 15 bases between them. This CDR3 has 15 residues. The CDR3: CASSLRGGSFNEQFF. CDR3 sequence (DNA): TGTGCCAGCAGCTTAAGGGGGGGCAGCTTCAATGAGCAGTTCTTC.

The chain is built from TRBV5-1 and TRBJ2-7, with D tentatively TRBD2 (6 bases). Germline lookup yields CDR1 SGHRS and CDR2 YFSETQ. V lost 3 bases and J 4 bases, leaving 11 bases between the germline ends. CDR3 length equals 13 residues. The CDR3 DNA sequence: TGCGCCAGCAGCTACTCAGGGACTTACGAGCAGTACTTC. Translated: CASSYSGTYEQYF.

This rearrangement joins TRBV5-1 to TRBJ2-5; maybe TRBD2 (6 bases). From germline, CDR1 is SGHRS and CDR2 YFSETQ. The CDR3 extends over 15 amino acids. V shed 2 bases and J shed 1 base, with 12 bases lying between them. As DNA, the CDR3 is TGCGCCAGCAGCTTTGACGGGACTTCCCAAGAGACCCAGTACTTC. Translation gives CASSFDGTSQETQYF.

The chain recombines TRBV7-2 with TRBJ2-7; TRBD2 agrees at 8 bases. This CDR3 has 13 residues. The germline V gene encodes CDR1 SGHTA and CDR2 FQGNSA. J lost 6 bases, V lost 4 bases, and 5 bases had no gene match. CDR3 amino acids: CASSYGRGAEQYF. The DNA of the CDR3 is TGTGCCAGCAGCTATGGGCGGGGGGCCGAGCAGTACTTC.

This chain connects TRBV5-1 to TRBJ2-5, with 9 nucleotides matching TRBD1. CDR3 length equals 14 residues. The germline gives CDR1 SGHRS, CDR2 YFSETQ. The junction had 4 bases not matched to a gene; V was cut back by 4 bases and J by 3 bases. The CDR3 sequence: CASSRDRGKETQYF. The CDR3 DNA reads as TGCGCCAGCAGCCGTGACAGGGGGAAAGAGACCCAGTACTTC. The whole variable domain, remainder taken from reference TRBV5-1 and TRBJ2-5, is KAGVTQTPRYLIKTRGQQVTLSCSPISGHRSVSWYQQTPGQGLQFLFEYFSETQRNKGNFPGRFSGRQFSNSRSEMNVSTLELGDSALYLCASSRDRGKETQYFGPGTRLLVL.

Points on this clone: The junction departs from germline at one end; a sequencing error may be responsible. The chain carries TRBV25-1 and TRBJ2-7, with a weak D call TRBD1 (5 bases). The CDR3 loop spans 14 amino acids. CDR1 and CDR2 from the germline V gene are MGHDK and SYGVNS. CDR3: CASRETGSGFEQYF. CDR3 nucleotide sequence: TGTGCCAGCCGTGAAACAGGTTCTGGGTTCGAGCAGTACTTC.

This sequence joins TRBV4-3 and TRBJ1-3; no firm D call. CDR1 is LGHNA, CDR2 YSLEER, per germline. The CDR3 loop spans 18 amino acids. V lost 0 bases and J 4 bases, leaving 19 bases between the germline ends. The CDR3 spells CASSQDDVLVRGGNTIYF. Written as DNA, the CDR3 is TGCGCCAGCAGCCAAGATGATGTTTTAGTCCGAGGGGGAAACACCATATATTTT.

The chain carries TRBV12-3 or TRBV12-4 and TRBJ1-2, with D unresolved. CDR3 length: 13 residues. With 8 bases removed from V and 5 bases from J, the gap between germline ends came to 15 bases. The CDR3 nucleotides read TGTGCCAGCGGTCTGGCGGTCCTTTATGGCTACACCTTC. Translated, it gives CASGLAVLYGYTF.

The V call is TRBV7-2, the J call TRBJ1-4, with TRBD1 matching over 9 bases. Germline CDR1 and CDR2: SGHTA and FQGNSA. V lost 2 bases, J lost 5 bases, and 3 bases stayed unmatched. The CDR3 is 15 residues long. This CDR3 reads CASSLTGGENEKLFF. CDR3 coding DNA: TGTGCCAGCAGCTTAACAGGGGGCGAGAATGAAAAACTGTTTTTT.

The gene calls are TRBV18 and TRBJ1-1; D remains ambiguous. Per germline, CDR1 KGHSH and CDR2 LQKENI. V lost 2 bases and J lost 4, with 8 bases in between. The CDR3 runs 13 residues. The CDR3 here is CASSPTTSTEAFF. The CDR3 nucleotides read TGTGCCAGCTCACCAACCACTTCCACTGAAGCTTTCTTT. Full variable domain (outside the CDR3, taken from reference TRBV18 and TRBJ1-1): NAGVMQNPRHLVRRRGQEARLRCSPMKGHSHVYWYRQLPEEGLKFMVYLQKENIIDESGMPKERFSAEFPKEGPSILRIQQVVRGDSAAYFCASSPTTSTEAFFGQGTRLTVV.

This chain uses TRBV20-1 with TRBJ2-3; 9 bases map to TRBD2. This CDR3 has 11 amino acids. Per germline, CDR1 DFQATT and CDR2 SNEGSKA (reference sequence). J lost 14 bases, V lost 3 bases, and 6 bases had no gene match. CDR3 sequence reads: CSASGGLAMYF. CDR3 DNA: TGCAGTGCTAGTGGGGGACTAGCCATGTATTTT.

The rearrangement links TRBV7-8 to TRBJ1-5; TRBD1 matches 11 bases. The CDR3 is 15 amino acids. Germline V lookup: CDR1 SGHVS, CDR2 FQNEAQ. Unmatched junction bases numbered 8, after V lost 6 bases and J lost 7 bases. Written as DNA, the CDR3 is TGTGCCAGCAGTCCCGGGACAGGGGGGGAACAGCCCCAGCATTTT. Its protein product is CASSPGTGGEQPQHF.